The 22 T cell receptor beta chains presented below share a single source sample, sequenced in a study of T cell responses to AZD1222 COVID-19 vaccine. The repertoire was sequenced with immunoSEQ multiplex PCR; TCRdb's copy has only in-frame clones and lacks some. The repertoire holds 120,000 or so clones, with roughly 90% as singletons. The specimen comprised peripheral blood, sampled on day 0 of MenACWY control vaccination. These receptors were obtained from an adult in good health.

V is TRBV19 and J is TRBJ2-2; either TRBD1 or TRBD2 may fit D (5 bases each). V lost 4 bases and J 3 bases, leaving 9 bases between the germline ends. The CDR3 covers 14 residues. CDR1 is LNHDA, CDR2 SQIVND, per germline (reference sequence). CDR3 nucleotides: TGTGCCAGTAGTAGGGGGTGGGACACCGGGGAGCTGTTTTTT. It is translated as CASSRGWDTGELFF.

The CDR3 loop reads CASSVSKVGKYF. As DNA, the CDR3 is TGTGCCAGCAGTGTTTCGAAGGTGGGAAAGTACTTC. The genes are TRBV6-4 and TRBJ2-7; no clear D. CDR1 and CDR2 from the germline V gene are MRHNA and SNTAGT. The CDR3 totals 12 residues. Trimming took off 4 bases at V and 11 bases at J, with 15 bases between the two ends.

The chain couples TRBV7-9 to TRBJ2-3; 11 bases match TRBD2. Germline lookup yields CDR1 SEHNR and CDR2 FQNEAQ (reference sequence). The CDR3 is 16 residues long. J was trimmed by 2 bases and V by 6 bases; bases with no gene match: 7. The CDR3 DNA reads as TGTGCCAGCAGATATACTAGCGGGAGCCCCACAGATACGCAGTATTTT. This codes for CASRYTSGSPTDTQYF.

In this sample, this clone turned up a few times. The gene calls are TRBV4-1 and TRBJ1-6, with no clear D. The CDR3 loop spans 16 amino acids. CDR1 is MGHRA and CDR2 is YSYEKL in the germline V gene. Trimming left V 1 base short and J 5 bases short, with 12 bases between. The CDR3 bases are TGCGCCAGCAGCCAAGCCCAAGACGGAGATAATTCACCCCTCCACTTT. As protein: CASSQAQDGDNSPLHF.

The V gene is TRBV27, the J gene TRBJ1-5; unclear D gene. With 3 bases removed from V and 6 bases from J, the gap between germline ends came to 6 bases. This CDR3 contains 12 residues. The germline V gene has CDR1 MNHEY and CDR2 SMNVEV (reference sequence). The CDR3 loop reads CASSFPGQPQHF. The CDR3, as DNA: TGTGCCAGCAGTTTCCCGGGTCAGCCCCAGCATTTT.

As to this clone: Other DNA sequences in this specimen translate into the identical CDR3. This rearrangement joins TRBV24-1 to TRBJ2-7; D gene ambiguous. The CDR3 runs 11 residues. CDR1 and CDR2 (germline): KGHDR, SFDVKD. V was cut by 4 bases and J by 4 bases, with 4 bases left in between. The DNA of the CDR3 is TGTGCCACCAGTGACGGGTACGAGCAGTACTTC. Translation: CATSDGYEQYF.

The CDR3 is CASSQALLVNEQFF. In DNA form, the CDR3 reads TGCGCCAGCAGCCAAGCCCTACTAGTGAATGAGCAGTTCTTC. This chain links TRBV4-1 with TRBJ2-1; maybe TRBD2 (5 bases). The length of the CDR3 is 14 residues. Trimming pared 1 base from V and 7 bases from J, leaving 11 bases between. Germline V gene sequence: CDR1 MGHRA, CDR2 YSYEKL.

The DNA for the CDR3 is TGTGCCAGCAGCTTAGTGCCGGGGGCGGGTGGCTACACCTTC. Its protein is CASSLVPGAGGYTF. This chain connects TRBV7-8 to TRBJ1-2; D is perhaps TRBD1 (6 bases). V was clipped by 1 base and J by 7 bases, with 13 bases between them. The CDR3 is made up of 14 amino acids. CDR1 SGHVS and CDR2 FQNEAQ come from the germline V gene.

The rearrangement links TRBV7-8 to TRBJ1-1; 11 nucleotides line up with TRBD1. With 5 bases clipped from V and 4 bases from J, the junction kept 9 bases outside the gene matches. Looked up from germline, CDR1 is SGHVS and CDR2 is FQNEAQ. The CDR3 is 16 residues long. CDR3: CASSPRTGGWSTEAFF. Here the CDR3 DNA reads TGTGCCAGCAGCCCCCGGACAGGGGGCTGGAGCACTGAAGCTTTCTTT.

This chain connects TRBV9 to TRBJ1-1, with D tentatively TRBD1 (6 bases). This CDR3 comprises 15 residues. CDR1 is SGDLS, CDR2 YYNGEE, per germline. V was shortened by 3 bases and J by 4 bases, with 16 bases between the two germline ends. The CDR3 coding sequence is TGTGCCAGCAGCGAAATTCGTGGGGGGCCCACTGAAGCTTTCTTT. It yields the protein CASSEIRGGPTEAFF. Together with reference TRBV9 and TRBJ1-1, the CDR3 gives the full variable domain: DSGVTQTPKHLITATGQRVTLRCSPRSGDLSVYWYQQSLDQGLQFLIQYYNGEERAKGNILERFSAQQFPDLHSELNLSSLELGDSALYFCASSEIRGGPTEAFFGQGTRLTVV.

This clone is labeled medium-sized (0.01 to 0.1%). Other nucleotide sequences from this sample produce the same CDR3. J is TRBJ2-2 and V is TRBV19, with no clear D. CDR3 length: 13 residues. V was shortened by 3 bases and J by 4 bases, with 6 bases between the two germline ends. CDR1 is LNHDA and CDR2 is SQIVND in the germline V gene (reference sequence). CDR3 protein: CASSIVGTGELFF. The CDR3 bases are TGTGCCAGTAGTATTGTAGGCACCGGGGAGCTGTTTTTT.

The rearrangement joins TRBV2 to TRBJ1-2; TRBD1 is a possible D gene (5 bases). Trimming stripped 3 bases from V and 6 bases from J, with 11 bases between. The germline CDR1 and CDR2 sequences are SNHLY and FYNNEI. This CDR3 spans 13 amino acids. CDR3 in DNA: TGTGCCAGCAGTGAGGGACGGATGAATGGCTACACCTTC. Protein: CASSEGRMNGYTF.

J is TRBJ2-7 and V is TRBV5-6; 8 bases align to TRBD1. Trimming took 5 bases from V and 2 from J; bases not matched to a gene: 15. This CDR3 region has 17 residues. The germline V gene encodes CDR1 SGHDT and CDR2 YYEEEE. As DNA, the CDR3 is TGTGCCAGCAGGCAATTTAACAGGGGGATCCTTACCTACGAGCAGTACTTC. This encodes CASRQFNRGILTYEQYF.

The chain combines TRBV3-1 (or the pseudogene TRBV3-2) with TRBJ2-3; 9 bases fit TRBD1. The CDR3 has 17 amino acids. Looked up from germline, CDR1 is LGHDT and CDR2 is YNNKEL (reference sequence). Trimming took 4 bases from V and 1 from J; bases not matched to a gene: 9. The CDR3 DNA sequence: TGTGCCAGCAGCCTTATCTCGGGACAGGGAGGCACAGATACGCAGTATTTT. Protein sequence: CASSLISGQGGTDTQYF.

This clone was recorded a few times. The same CDR3 can be traced to other DNA sequences in this sample. The chain combines TRBV7-3 with TRBJ1-1; D call uncertain. From germline, CDR1 is SGHTA and CDR2 FQGTGA. V was clipped by 3 bases and J by 1 base, with 6 bases between them. CDR3 length equals 13 residues. DNA for the CDR3: TGTGCCAGCAGCTTCTCAGCGAACACTGAAGCTTTCTTT. Its protein is CASSFSANTEAFF. The whole variable domain, remainder taken from reference TRBV7-3 and TRBJ1-1, is GAGVSQTPSNKVTEKGKYVELRCDPISGHTALYWYRQSLGQGPEFLIYFQGTGAADDSGLPNDRFFAVRPEGSVSTLKIQRTERGDSAVYLCASSFSANTEAFFGQGTRLTVV.

CDR3 loop: CASSLGQNNEKLFF. CDR3 bases: TGCGCCAGCAGCTTGGGTCAGAATAATGAAAAACTGTTTTTT. The rearrangement uses TRBV5-1 and TRBJ1-4; the D is unclear. Germline V lookup: CDR1 SGHRS, CDR2 YFSETQ. This CDR3 comprises 14 residues. The V and J ends lost 0 bases and 4 bases respectively, with 7 bases between them.

The chain has TRBV15 and TRBJ2-1, with 9 bases that match TRBD2. Germline values: CDR1 LNHNV, CDR2 YYDKDF (reference sequence). The CDR3 has 18 residues. Unmatched junction bases numbered 18, after V lost 8 bases and J lost 4 bases. Here the CDR3 DNA reads TGTGCCACCGTGGGTAGCGGGAGTACACTACACTATTACAATGAGCAGTTCTTC. Translation gives CATVGSGSTLHYYNEQFF. Full variable domain (rest looked up from reference TRBV15 and TRBJ2-1): DAMVIQNPRYQVTQFGKPVTLSCSQTLNHNVMYWYQQKSSQAPKLLFHYYDKDFNNEADTPDNFQSRRPNTSFCFLDIRSPGLGDTAMYLCATVGSGSTLHYYNEQFFGPGTRLTVL.

This chain uses TRBV6-5 with TRBJ1-5, with unresolved D. The CDR3 spans 15 residues. V gave up 7 bases and J gave up 0 bases, with 13 bases separating them. Germline V gene sequence: CDR1 MNHEY, CDR2 SVGAGI. The CDR3 DNA follows: TGTGCCAGCATACCGCAGGTCGATAGCAATCAGCCCCAGCATTTT. This gives the protein CASIPQVDSNQPQHF.

This chain joins TRBV10-2 and TRBJ1-6; a weak D match, TRBD1 (5 bases). Per the germline V gene, CDR1 is WSHSY and CDR2 is SAAADI. Deletions cut 6 bases from V and 7 bases from J, with 10 bases between. This CDR3 contains 13 residues. The CDR3 DNA sequence: TGCGCCAGCAGCGGGACGGAGAATTCACCCCTCCACTTT. This translates into CASSGTENSPLHF.

The chain recombines TRBV2 with TRBJ2-1, with D maybe TRBD2 (6 bases). Trimming took 2 bases from V and 4 from J, leaving 9 bases between them. CDR1 is SNHLY, CDR2 FYNNEI, per germline. The CDR3 has 14 amino acids. This CDR3 reads CASSERETYNEQFF. The CDR3 coding sequence is TGTGCCAGCAGTGAACGGGAGACGTACAATGAGCAGTTCTTC.

The genes are TRBV10-3 and TRBJ2-5; D not resolved. V was clipped by 8 bases and J by 4 bases, with 5 bases between them. CDR1 and CDR2 (germline): ENHRY, SYGVKD. The CDR3 is 10 amino acids. This CDR3 reads CAIGAETQYF. CDR3 DNA sequence: TGTGCCATCGGAGCAGAGACCCAGTACTTC.

This clone showed up just a few times. V usage is TRBV11-1 and J usage is TRBJ2-5, with 9 bases fitting TRBD1. The CDR3 covers 15 residues. V was pared by 5 bases and J by 7 bases, with 11 bases of the junction left unmatched. The germline V gene has CDR1 SGHAT and CDR2 FQDESV (reference sequence). DNA of the CDR3: TGTGCCAGCAGCCCCCGGGACAGGGAGTTTGGGACCCAGTACTTC. It encodes CASSPRDREFGTQYF.